This TCR beta chain was identified during a study of blood T cell repertoires in COVID-19. Measured with immunoSEQ multiplex PCR; TCRdb has only the in-frame clones, and not every one. Altogether about 480,000 clones are present, about nine tenths being singletons, with the ten largest covering roughly an eighth. With 7 bases clipped from V and 4 bases from J, the junction kept 12 bases outside the gene matches. Germline V gene lookup returns CDR1 MNHNY and CDR2 SVGAGI (reference sequence). The CDR3 is 16 residues long. The source of this sequence is a woman in her fifties or sixties with COVID-19, enrolled during active disease. The sample taken for sequencing was peripheral blood. The chain recombines TRBV6-6 with TRBJ1-3, with 8 bases that match TRBD1. The CDR3 bases are TGTGCCAGCACCCACCATAACACAGGGGGAGGAAACACCATATATTTT. Residues: CASTHHNTGGGNTIYF.